This is a list of T cell receptor beta chains from one sample in a study of identical twins. TCRdb fed the 5' RACE reads into MiXCR, producing one record per CDR3 protein. The data hold about 100,000 distinct CDR3 sequences, with about 6.1% observed a single time. Sequencing was performed on memory T cells sorted from blood. The receptors were sampled from a woman in her forties or fifties in good health. CDR3s include the opening cysteine and the closing phenylalanine or tryptophan. The order of the fields is J gene, D gene, V gene, clone size, CDR3 DNA, CDR3 protein. A D gene is named only where the DNA matches it firmly. Some rows have no size entry. The others give once, few or many, or a class for an expanded clone.

TRBJ2-2	NA	TRBV10-2	many	TGCGCCAGCAGTGAGTCTAACACCGGGGAGCTGTTTTTT	CASSESNTGELFF
TRBJ2-1	TRBD2	TRBV19	many	TGTGCCAGTAAGAGCGGGACTAGCGGGAGCAATGAGCAGTTCTTC	CASKSGTSGSNEQFF
TRBJ1-1	NA	TRBV6-1	NA	TGTGCCAGCAGCACGATCCCGACCCTGAACACTGAAGCTTTCTTT	CASSTIPTLNTEAFF
TRBJ2-7	TRBD2	TRBV7-6	many	TGTGCCAGCAGCTCCGTAGCGGGAGGGGAGAGGGAGCAGTACTTC	CASSSVAGGEREQYF
TRBJ2-1	NA	TRBV7-2	NA	TGTGCCAGCAGCCCGAGGACTATCTCCTACAATGAGCAGTTCTTC	CASSPRTISYNEQFF
TRBJ2-4	NA	TRBV6-6	few	TGTGCCAGCAGTGAAGGGGGATTACTAGCCAAAAACATTCAGTACTTC	CASSEGGLLAKNIQYF
TRBJ1-4	NA	TRBV7-2	NA	TGTGCCAGCAGCTTAGTTGCAGGGACTAATGAAAAACTGTTTTTT	CASSLVAGTNEKLFF
TRBJ2-3	TRBD2	TRBV7-8	many	TGTGCCAGCAGCTTCGGGGGTAGCGGGTCCTACACAGATACGCAGTATTTT	CASSFGGSGSYTDTQYF
TRBJ1-1	NA	TRBV3-1	many	TGTGCCAGCAGCCAGGGTGGCAGGGAAGCTTTCTTT	CASSQGGREAFF
TRBJ1-1	TRBD1	TRBV2	NA	TGTGCCAGCAGTTACGGACAGGGCAGCACTGAAGCTTTCTTT	CASSYGQGSTEAFF
TRBJ1-1	TRBD1	TRBV6-5	many	TGTGCCAGCAGGGACAGGGTTGACACTGAAGCTTTCTTT	CASRDRVDTEAFF
TRBJ2-1	TRBD2	TRBV15	once	TGTGCCACCAGCGGACCTAGCGGGAGGGCCGCCTACAATGAGCAGTTCTTC	CATSGPSGRAAYNEQFF
TRBJ2-2	NA	TRBV11-1	few	TGTGCCAGCTCGGCAGGGGCGGCCCCTACGGGGTCCGGGGAGCTGTTTTTT	CASSAGAAPTGSGELFF
TRBJ2-1	NA	TRBV24-1	many	TGTGCCACCAGTGATCGGACTGCTAGCTCCTACAATGAGCAGTTCTTC	CATSDRTASSYNEQFF
TRBJ1-1	NA	TRBV28	many	TGTGCCAGCAGTTCTGGTCTAGAACAGCTAGCTTTCTTT	CASSSGLEQLAFF